This is a list of T cell receptor beta chains from one sample in a study of cytomegalovirus exposure and HLA in healthy donors. Clones were sequenced by immunoSEQ multiplex PCR, and TCRdb holds only the in-frame ones, with some missing. Here the sample spans more than 150,000 clones, roughly four fifths being singletons. The sequenced sample consisted of PBMCs. These receptors were taken from a man in his fifties or sixties in good health and CMV-seronegative. The CDR3 runs from the conserved cysteine through the conserved F or W. A D gene is named only where the DNA matches it firmly. Not all rows give a size; the values are once, few, many and, for expanded clones, a class.

clone_size d_call j_call v_call cdr3_nt cdr3_aa
. TRBD2 TRBJ2-7 TRBV27 TGTGCCAGCAGCCCAGGGGTAGCGGGAGCCTACGAGCAGTACTTC CASSPGVAGAYEQYF
. . TRBJ1-1 TRBV7-8 TGTGCCAGCAGCCCCCGCTGGGGGGACACTGAAGCTTTCTTT CASSPRWGDTEAFF
. . TRBJ1-1 TRBV19 TGTGCCAGTAGTCCCTCAACAGGGACTGAAGCTTTCTTT CASSPSTGTEAFF
few TRBD2 TRBJ2-7 TRBV7-9 TGTGCCAGCAGCTTAACACTAGCGGGGGATCGGGAGCAGTACTTC CASSLTLAGDREQYF
. . TRBJ2-2 TRBV5-1 TGCGCCAGCAGCCAACGGGAGACCGGGGAGCTGTTTTTT CASSQRETGELFF
. TRBD1 TRBJ2-7 TRBV27 TGTGCCAGCAGTTTATGGGGACAGGGTACCCACGAGCAGTACTTC CASSLWGQGTHEQYF
. TRBD2 TRBJ2-1 TRBV30 TGTGCCTGGAGTTCACGTAGCGGGAGCGCCCTGCTGCCCCACAATGAGCAGTTCTTC CAWSSRSGSALLPHNEQFF
. . TRBJ1-1 TRBV7-2 TGTGCCAGCAGCCAAAACGGGGGACTCACTGAAGCTTTCTTT CASSQNGGLTEAFF
. . TRBJ2-5 TRBV18 TGTGCCAGCTCACTACAAGAGACCCAGTACTTC CASSLQETQYF
. . TRBJ1-3 TRBV2 TGTGCCAGCACCTGGAGCCCCTTCTCTGGAAACACCATATATTTT CASTWSPFSGNTIYF
. TRBD2 TRBJ2-2 TRBV6-5 TGTGCCAGCACTGCTGGCGGGAGGGCGGCCGGGGAGCTGTTTTTT CASTAGGRAAGELFF
. TRBD1 TRBJ1-1 TRBV13 TGTGCCAGCAGCGGACAGGGCTTTGAAGCTTTCTTT CASSGQGFEAFF
. TRBD1 TRBJ1-2 TRBV30 TGTGCCTGGGGAAGGACAGGGATGGACTATGGCTACACCTTC CAWGRTGMDYGYTF
few TRBD1 TRBJ1-4 TRBV6-5 TGTGCCAGCAGTTCACCAGACAGGGGAGGAGAAAAACTGTTTTTT CASSSPDRGGEKLFF
. TRBD2 TRBJ2-7 TRBV7-2 TGTGCCAGCAGCTTAGCGACTAGCGGGGTTAACTACGAGCAGTACTTC CASSLATSGVNYEQYF
. . TRBJ1-4 TRBV7-9 TGTTCCAGCAGTAGACAGGCCTCAACTAATGAAAAACTGTTTTTT CSSSRQASTNEKLFF
. TRBD1 TRBJ2-7 TRBV19 TGTGCCAGTAGTCCAATCCCGGGACAGCCTTACGAGCAGTACTTC CASSPIPGQPYEQYF
. . TRBJ2-3 TRBV4-2 TGTGCCAGCAGCCAAGTCGGGTCTAGCCCAAGGGATACGCAGTATTTT CASSQVGSSPRDTQYF
few TRBD1 TRBJ1-1 TRBV5-5 TGTGCCAGCAGCGCGACCCAGGGACAGGGGAACACTGAAGCTTTCTTT CASSATQGQGNTEAFF
. . TRBJ2-2 TRBV9 TGTGCCAGCAGCGTATTGACAGGTTCCGGGGAGCTGTTTTTT CASSVLTGSGELFF
. TRBD1 TRBJ1-1 TRBV5-1 TGCGCCAGCAGGGCGGGGACAGGGGGACTGAACACTGAAGCTTTCTTT CASRAGTGGLNTEAFF
. TRBD1 TRBJ2-3 TRBV2 TGTGCCAGCAGAGAGACAGGGGGAAGGGATACGCAGTATTTT CASRETGGRDTQYF
. . TRBJ2-1 TRBV19 TGTGCCAGTAGGGGTTTTTTACTAGACCGAGGCGATGAGCAGTTCTTC CASRGFLLDRGDEQFF
. TRBD2 TRBJ2-5 TRBV2 TGTGCCACCCCGGAACTAGCGGGGGGCCTCTCCTTCCAAGAGACCCAGTACTTC CATPELAGGLSFQETQYF
. TRBD1 TRBJ2-1 TRBV6-1 TGTGCCAGCAGTGCTACAGGGGATCTATCCTACAATGAGCAGTTCTTC CASSATGDLSYNEQFF
few . TRBJ1-3 TRBV2 TGTGCCAGCAGTGAATCGGGAAACTCTGGAAACACCATATATTTT CASSESGNSGNTIYF
. TRBD2 TRBJ2-1 TRBV4-3 TGCGCCAGCAGCTCCCTAGCGGGGGGGCCTCGAGAGCAGTTCTTC CASSSLAGGPREQFF
. TRBD2 TRBJ2-2 TRBV4-3 TGCGCCAGCAGCCAAGATTCCGCGGGGACTAGCGGGGAGCTGTTTTTT CASSQDSAGTSGELFF
. TRBD1 TRBJ2-5 TRBV11-2 TGTGCCAGCAGCTCCCCCGGCAGGGGGCGGGTGGAGACCCAGTACTTC CASSSPGRGRVETQYF
. TRBD1 TRBJ1-4 TRBV7-2 TGTGCCAGCAGCTTCGACAGGGCTGGCGGGAAGGTGTTTTTT CASSFDRAGGKVFF
. TRBD1 TRBJ1-2 TRBV5-4 TGTGCCAGCAGCTTGGAACAGGGGGGCAACTATGGCTACACCTTC CASSLEQGGNYGYTF
once . TRBJ2-4 TRBV19 TGTGCCAGTAGTATAGAGACAGTCGGTGCCAAAAACATTCAGTACTTC CASSIETVGAKNIQYF
. TRBD1 TRBJ2-5 TRBV9 TGTGCCAGCAGCCCCAGACAGGGGCAAGAGACCCAGTACTTC CASSPRQGQETQYF
. . TRBJ2-1 TRBV4-2 TGTGCCAGCAGCCAAGAACCAGGCTCCTACAATGAGCAGTTCTTC CASSQEPGSYNEQFF
. . TRBJ2-3 TRBV7-2 TGTGCCAGCAGCGCCTTAGGCACGGGGACAGATACGCAGTATTTT CASSALGTGTDTQYF
once TRBD1 TRBJ1-5 TRBV19 TGTGCCAGTAGTATGGGACAGGGCATCAATCAGCCCCAGCATTTT CASSMGQGINQPQHF
. . TRBJ2-5 TRBV9 TGTGCCAGCAGCGCGGGACTCCAAGGGGAGCAGTACTTC CASSAGLQGEQYF
. . TRBJ2-1 TRBV28 TGTGCCAGCTCTCTAGGAGTGCCCAATGAGCAGTTCTTC CASSLGVPNEQFF
. TRBD2 TRBJ2-1 TRBV19 TGTGCCAGTAGTATGGCTAGCGGGGGTTCCTACAATGAGCAGTTCTTC CASSMASGGSYNEQFF
. . TRBJ2-2 TRBV6-1 TGTGCCAGCAGGTCTCAGGGGTCGTACACCGGGGAGCTGTTTTTT CASRSQGSYTGELFF
. TRBD1 TRBJ2-7 TRBV18 TGTGCCAGCTCACCGGGGACAGGAGTTTACGAGCAGTACTTC CASSPGTGVYEQYF